This record concerns one TCR beta chain sequence. Its antigen target is currently unknown. Per-base quality was not reported, and no clone a single base away is much larger than it. Whole blood was collected in K2EDTA tubes by collaborating institutions according to the institutions' own protocols. Collaborator samples were shipped for TCRbeta analysis as frozen whole blood, isolated PBMCs, or DNA extracted from either sample type. TCRbeta CDR3 regions were amplified from genomic DNA using the immunoSEQ Assay, a bias-controlled multiplex PCR. The authors' pipeline ran thus. The number of nucleated cells in each sample was estimated by amplification of reference gene primers within the assay. Sequence reads were collapsed and filtered to measure the absolute abundance of every unique TCRbeta CDR3 rearrangement. For each sample, productive Simpson clonality was calculated by taking the square root of Simpson's diversity index across productive rearrangements. TCRdb took over this immuneACCESS table, retaining in-frame rearrangements with V and J assigned. Such tables are incomplete; in checked studies, under half of the missing clones stem from an unresolved V gene, and the remainder is unexplained. That table gives V, J and clone size, and the DNA gave D and trimming. Recorded for this sample are about 230,000 clones; over 70% of them occurred a single time. Approximately 30% of the sample belongs to the ten largest clones.

These data come from a study of blood T cell repertoires in COVID-19 (dated by TCRdb to between 2020 and 2021). Concerning the study at large: Collaborator samples came from the United States, Italy and Spain and covered acute and convalescent phases of COVID-19. The material from the prospective study consisted of cDNA or gDNA derived from T cells, B-cell-depleted T cells, or PBMCs. Deeply sampled blood TCRbeta repertoires from subjects exposed to, actively infected with, or recovered from COVID-19 were included in the dataset. The repertoires were released in a freely available public database meant as a resource for research on the immune response to SARS-CoV-2. Samples came from the ongoing ImmuneRACE study (first 160 participants) plus 1,254 subjects from 6 global collaborators. The sample metadata nearly always contained a de-identified subject ID, COVID-19 status, age in years and sex. Where available, HLA class I and class II types were obtained from metadata supplied by the sample provider rather than from assay-based typing.

Spanning cysteine to phenylalanine, the CDR3 consists of 17 amino acids. Just the 51-base CDR3 DNA is kept, in frame starting at base 1. For CDR1 and CDR2, the germline V gene (reference sequence) lists LNHDA and SQIVND. Here V drops 5 bases and J drops 0 bases, and the junction holds 11 bases not matched to any gene. General findings and caveats noted by the study authors: The quantity of clinical and demographic metadata differed by source and by participant and was supplied without curation.

The V and J segments used are TRBV19 and TRBJ1-2, with 8 bases aligning to TRBD1. Input material: peripheral blood. This clonotype was sampled from a middle-aged man with acute or convalescent COVID-19. The CDR3 amino acid sequence is: CASSPQGRGRSNYGYTF. The DNA sequence is as follows: TGTGCCAGTAGTCCCCAGGGCAGGGGGCGATCTAACTATGGCTACACCTTC.